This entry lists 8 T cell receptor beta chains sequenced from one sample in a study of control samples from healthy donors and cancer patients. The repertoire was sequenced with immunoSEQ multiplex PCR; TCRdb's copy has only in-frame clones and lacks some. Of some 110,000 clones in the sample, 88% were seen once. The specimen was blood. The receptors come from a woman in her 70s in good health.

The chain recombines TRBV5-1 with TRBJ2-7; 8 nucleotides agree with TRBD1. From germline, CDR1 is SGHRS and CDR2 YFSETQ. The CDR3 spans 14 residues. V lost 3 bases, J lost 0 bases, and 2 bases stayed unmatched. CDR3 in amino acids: CASSWQGASYEQYF. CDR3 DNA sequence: TGCGCCAGCAGCTGGCAGGGGGCCTCCTACGAGCAGTACTTC.

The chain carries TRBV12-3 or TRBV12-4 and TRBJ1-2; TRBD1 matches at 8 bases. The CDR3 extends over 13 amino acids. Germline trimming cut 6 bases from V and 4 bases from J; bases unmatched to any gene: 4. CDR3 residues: CASSQQGGYGYTF. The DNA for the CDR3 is TGTGCCAGCAGCCAACAGGGGGGCTATGGCTACACCTTC.

The CDR3 region is CASSYSSGYTEAFF. The CDR3 nucleotides are TGTGCCAGCAGTTACTCAAGTGGGTATACTGAAGCTTTCTTT. This chain joins TRBV6-5 and TRBJ1-1; D gene uncertain. The V end lost 0 bases, the J end lost 5 bases, and 10 bases lay between the germline ends. Germline CDR1 MNHEY, CDR2 SVGAGI. The CDR3 consists of 14 residues.

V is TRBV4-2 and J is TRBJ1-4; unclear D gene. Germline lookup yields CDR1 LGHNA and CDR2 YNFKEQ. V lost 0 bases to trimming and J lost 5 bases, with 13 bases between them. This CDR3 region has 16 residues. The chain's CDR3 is CASSQDPSLRNEKLFF. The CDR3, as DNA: TGTGCCAGCAGCCAAGATCCGAGCCTAAGAAATGAAAAACTGTTTTTT.

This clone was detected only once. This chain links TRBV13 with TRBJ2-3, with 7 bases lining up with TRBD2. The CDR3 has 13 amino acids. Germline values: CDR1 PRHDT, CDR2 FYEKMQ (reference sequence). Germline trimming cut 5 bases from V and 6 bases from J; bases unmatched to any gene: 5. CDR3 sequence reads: CASSPGAGDTQYF. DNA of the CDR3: TGTGCCAGCAGCCCCGGAGCGGGGGATACGCAGTATTTT.

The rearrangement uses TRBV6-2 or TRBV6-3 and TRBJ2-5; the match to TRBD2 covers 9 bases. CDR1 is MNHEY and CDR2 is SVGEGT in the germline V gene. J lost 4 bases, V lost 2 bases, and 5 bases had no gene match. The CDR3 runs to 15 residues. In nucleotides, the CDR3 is TGTGCCAGCAGTTACGGACTAGCGACTGTAGAGACCCAGTACTTC. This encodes CASSYGLATVETQYF.

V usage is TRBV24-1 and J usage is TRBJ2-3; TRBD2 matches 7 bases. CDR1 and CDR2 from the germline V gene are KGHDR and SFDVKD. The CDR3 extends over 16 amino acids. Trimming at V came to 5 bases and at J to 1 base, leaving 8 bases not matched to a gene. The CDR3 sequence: CATSGRTAGRTDTQYF. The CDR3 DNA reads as TGTGCCACCAGTGGCCGAACAGCGGGGCGCACAGATACGCAGTATTTT.

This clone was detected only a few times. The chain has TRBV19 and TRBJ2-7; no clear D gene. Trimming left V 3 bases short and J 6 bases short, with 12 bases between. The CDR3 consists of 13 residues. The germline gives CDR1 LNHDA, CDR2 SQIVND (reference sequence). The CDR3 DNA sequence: TGTGCCAGTAGTATTAGTGCATTGGGCGAGCAGTACTTC. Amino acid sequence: CASSISALGEQYF.